This T cell receptor (beta chain) was sequenced in a study of blood T cell repertoires in COVID-19. Original processing methods: Estimation of nucleated cell counts was performed using reference gene primer amplification. Assay used: immunoSEQ multiplex PCR; TCRdb lists only in-frame clones, some missing. That table is the source of V, J and clone size, and D and trimming were worked out from the DNA. The sample has 350,000 to 550,000 clones, around 87% seen once; the top ten hold 0.95% to 1.2%. CDR3 length: 15 residues. V trimming: 3 bases; J trimming: 5 bases; junction bases outside the gene matches: 7. The V gene's germline CDR1 is MDHEN and CDR2 SYDVKM.

This TCR was recovered from a man aged 25 to 40 who had recovered from COVID-19. Sample: PBMCs or T cells enriched from blood (not recorded which). The chain carries TRBV28 and TRBJ1-2; 9 bases fit TRBD1. CDR3 amino acids: CASSFPGTGRYGYTF. In DNA, the CDR3 is TGTGCCAGCAGTTTCCCCGGGACAGGGCGGTATGGCTACACCTTC.